This TCR beta chain was identified in a study of early T cells in non-severe SARS-CoV-2 infection. Background on the study: Chains stayed unpaired after sequencing of bulk RNA from unsorted whole blood.

TCRdb fed the 5' RACE reads into MiXCR, producing one record per CDR3 protein. The sample contains approximately 30,000 distinct CDR3 sequences, approximately 6.3% of which appear only once. The CDR3 covers 15 residues. Per germline, CDR1 DFQATT and CDR2 SNEGSKA (reference sequence). The V segment lost 6 bases and the J segment 0 bases; nucleotides outside the gene matches: 10. This clonotype was recorded at least ten times. The specimen was whole blood. This sequence was found in an adult who was a healthcare worker with PCR-confirmed SARS-CoV-2 infection or an uninfected control (not recorded which). The V gene is TRBV20-1, the J gene TRBJ2-7; TRBD1 agrees at 8 bases. The CDR3 loop is CSATRGQGYSYEQYF. The CDR3 DNA reads TGCAGTGCAACCCGTGGACAGGGTTACTCCTACGAGCAGTACTTC.